Shown below are 5 T cell receptor beta chains from a single sample sequenced in a study of T cells after yellow fever vaccination. Using its own MiXCR run on the 5' RACE reads, TCRdb lists one record per CDR3 protein. The sample consists of a few hundred thousand distinct CDR3 sequences, roughly a sixth of them appearing once. The sequencing here drew on PBMCs, taken about 5 days after the first yellow fever vaccination. The receptor source for this set is a man aged 18 to 29 who received the YFV17D yellow fever vaccine.

The chain couples TRBV5-6 to TRBJ2-1; TRBD1 is a possible D gene (5 bases). From germline, CDR1 is SGHDT and CDR2 YYEEEE. CDR3 length: 12 amino acids. V was pared by 3 bases and J by 7 bases, with 8 bases between. The DNA for the CDR3 is TGTGCCAGCAGCTCCTACAGGAATGAGCAGTTCTTC. Amino acids: CASSSYRNEQFF.

The V gene is TRBV27, the J gene TRBJ2-7; 7 positions match TRBD1. The V segment lost 8 bases and the J segment 2 bases; nucleotides outside the gene matches: 3. The CDR3 is 12 residues long. Germline loops: CDR1 MNHEY, CDR2 SMNVEV (reference sequence). The chain's CDR3 is CASSDRTYEQYF. CDR3 DNA: TGTGCCAGCTCGGACAGGACCTACGAGCAGTACTTC.

The V call is TRBV7-2, the J call TRBJ1-2; tentatively, D is TRBD1 (5 bases). This CDR3 spans 14 amino acids. V dropped 5 bases and J dropped 3 bases, with 13 bases sitting between them. In germline, CDR1 is SGHTA, CDR2 FQGNSA. CDR3 loop: CASSTGEGHYGYTF. In nucleotides, the CDR3 is TGTGCCAGCAGCACGGGGGAAGGTCACTATGGCTACACCTTC.

This clonotype was observed a few times. The chain recombines TRBV2 with TRBJ1-6; D is unclear. Trimming stripped 6 bases from V and 8 bases from J, with 11 bases between. The CDR3 is 13 residues long. CDR1 SNHLY and CDR2 FYNNEI come from the germline V gene. In nucleotides, the CDR3 is TGTGCCAGCAGCGAAACAGTGCATTCACCCCTCCACTTT. Translating it yields CASSETVHSPLHF.

In the case of this clonotype: The junction departs from germline at one end; a sequencing error may be responsible. The J gene is TRBJ2-1, the V gene TRBV7-2; the D is unclear. Germline assignment: CDR1 SGHTA and CDR2 FQGNSA. This CDR3 is 12 amino acids long. The CDR3, as DNA: TGTGCCAGCAGCTTAAAGGGCATGGTGCCGATCTTC. It yields the protein CASSLKGMVPIF.